One sample yielded the 15 T cell receptor beta chains listed below, sequenced in a study of post-analysis software for immune sequencing data. General study results and limits: Patients used about five TRBV segments, including TRBV5-6, TRBV5-1 and TRBV20-1, more often than controls.

Built from TCR beta cDNA, the libraries had unique molecular identifiers in them. MiXCR, run by TCRdb on the PCR reads, gives a single entry per CDR3 protein. The table includes 380,000 or so distinct CDR3 sequences, around 33% detected once. What these receptors recognize is not known. Sequencing was performed on blood. All receptors derive from a girl aged 5-17 years with multiple sclerosis.

The V and J genes are TRBV6-6 and TRBJ2-3; D possibly matches TRBD1 or TRBD2 (6 bases each). The CDR3 spans 14 residues. V lost 7 bases and J lost 4, with 15 bases in between. Per the germline V gene, CDR1 is MNHNY and CDR2 is SVGAGI (reference sequence). The CDR3, as DNA: TGTGCCAGCATTCCGGAGGGGGGACCAGATACGCAGTATTTT. Its protein is CASIPEGGPDTQYF.

The rearrangement joins TRBV9 to TRBJ1-2, with D unclear. Germline loops: CDR1 SGDLS, CDR2 YYNGEE. The ends were cut back, 0 bases at V and 2 bases at J, with 11 bases in the middle. The CDR3 is 15 residues long. This CDR3 is CASSVEARVNYGYTF. The CDR3 nucleotides read TGTGCCAGCAGCGTAGAGGCCCGGGTCAACTATGGCTACACCTTC.

This sequence joins TRBV10-2 and TRBJ2-2; possibly TRBD1 or TRBD2 for D (5 bases each). Trimming removed 8 bases at V and 0 bases at J, with 13 bases between. This CDR3 comprises 15 residues. CDR1 is WSHSY and CDR2 is SAAADI in the germline V gene. As DNA, the CDR3 is TGCGCCAGCTCTCCCCGGGACCCGAACACCGGGGAGCTGTTTTTT. The encoded protein is CASSPRDPNTGELFF.

This clonotype was observed a few times. V usage is TRBV20-1 and J usage is TRBJ2-3; 8 bases are a match to TRBD2. The germline V gene has CDR1 DFQATT and CDR2 SNEGSKA (reference sequence). J was trimmed by 0 bases and V by 2 bases; bases with no gene match: 10. CDR3 length equals 17 residues. CDR3 sequence (DNA): TGCAGTGCTAGACATCAGCGGCGGGGGGAAAGCACAGATACGCAGTATTTT. As protein: CSARHQRRGESTDTQYF.

This chain joins TRBV7-3 and TRBJ1-2, with D uncertain. Trimming stripped 5 bases from V and 5 bases from J, with 15 bases between. CDR3 length equals 14 residues. CDR1 is SGHTA and CDR2 is FQGTGA in the germline V gene. The CDR3 region has the DNA TGTGCCAGCAGCCCAGAGGGCAGTACTTATGGCTACACCTTC. Its protein is CASSPEGSTYGYTF.

Only a few counts were recorded for this clonotype. The J gene is TRBJ2-7, the V gene TRBV15; 7 bases map to TRBD1. With 1 base clipped from V and 1 base from J, the junction kept 4 bases outside the gene matches. The CDR3 loop spans 15 amino acids. Germline values: CDR1 LNHNV, CDR2 YYDKDF (reference sequence). The CDR3: CATSRGQGYSYEQYF. The DNA for the CDR3 is TGTGCCACCAGCAGAGGACAGGGATATTCCTACGAGCAGTACTTC.

In its sample, this clonotype was seen many times. This chain uses TRBV7-2 with TRBJ2-1; 7 nucleotides align to TRBD2. V was pared by 5 bases and J by 5 bases, with 12 bases of the junction left unmatched. The V gene's germline CDR1 is SGHTA and CDR2 FQGNSA. The CDR3 is 16 amino acids. Here the CDR3 DNA reads TGTGCCAGCAGCGGCCGTAGCGGGCTGACTGACAATGAGCAGTTCTTC. It encodes CASSGRSGLTDNEQFF.

This clonotype was recorded only once. One end of the junction fails to match germline, which may point to a read error. The chain couples TRBV25-1 to TRBJ1-2; no reliable D call. The germline gives CDR1 MGHDK, CDR2 SYGVNS. The CDR3 sequence is 13 residues long. CDR3: CASREDVSYRYTF. DNA of the CDR3: TGTGCCAGCAGGGAGGACGTCTCCTATCGCTACACCTTC.

This clonotype was seen ten or more times. The chain recombines TRBV4-1 with TRBJ1-1; no firm D call. V shed 2 bases and J shed 4 bases, with 11 bases lying between them. Germline values: CDR1 MGHRA, CDR2 YSYEKL. The CDR3 consists of 14 residues. This CDR3 reads CASSQLSGSTEAFF. CDR3 bases: TGCGCCAGCAGCCAACTTAGTGGCAGCACTGAAGCTTTCTTT.

This clonotype has just one count. This chain connects TRBV12-3 or TRBV12-4 to TRBJ2-3; the match to TRBD2 covers 9 bases. This CDR3 is built from 16 residues. V was clipped by 3 bases and J by 4 bases; unmatched bases: 8. This CDR3 is CASSFGGGGAPDTQYF. As DNA, the CDR3 is TGTGCCAGCAGTTTCGGTGGCGGGGGGGCTCCAGATACGCAGTATTTT.

This clonotype was counted only a few times. This chain connects TRBV20-1 to TRBJ1-1; 8 nucleotides align to TRBD1. V gave up 6 bases and J gave up 5 bases; unmatched junction bases: 5. CDR3 length: 12 amino acids. Germline lookup yields CDR1 DFQATT and CDR2 SNEGSKA (reference sequence). In DNA form, the CDR3 reads TGCAGTGCCCGGACAGGGAGTACTGAAGCTTTCTTT. This gives the protein CSARTGSTEAFF.

Note on this clonotype: An end of the junction does not agree with germline; a read error may underlie this. V and J are TRBV4-1 and TRBJ2-7, with TRBD1 as a possible D gene (5 bases). This CDR3 has 14 amino acids. CDR1 is MGHRA, CDR2 YSYEKL, per germline. The CDR3 loop is CANSPGPRVGEQYF. Written as DNA, the CDR3 is TGCGCCAACAGCCCCGGTCCCAGGGTGGGAGAGCAGTACTTC.

This clonotype has a count of ten or more. V usage is TRBV6-5 and J usage is TRBJ1-1; the D is unclear. There are 15 residues in the CDR3. V lost 8 bases, J lost 3 bases, and 19 bases lay in between. Looked up from germline, CDR1 is MNHEY and CDR2 is SVGAGI. This CDR3 reads CASGEGTRSDTEAFF. The CDR3, as DNA: TGTGCCAGCGGGGAGGGAACCCGGTCGGACACTGAAGCTTTCTTT.

V gene TRBV4-1 combines with J gene TRBJ2-3, with no clear D. Germline CDR1 reads MGHRA; CDR2 reads YSYEKL. V lost 2 bases and J lost 2, with 5 bases in between. The CDR3 extends over 13 amino acids. The chain's CDR3 is CASSQHVTDTQYF. In DNA form, the CDR3 reads TGCGCCAGCAGCCAACACGTCACAGATACGCAGTATTTT.

The genes are TRBV6-5 and TRBJ2-1; the match to TRBD1 covers 8 bases. Germline loops: CDR1 MNHEY, CDR2 SVGAGI. CDR3 length: 15 amino acids. The ends lost 1 base at V and 4 bases at J; junction bases unmatched: 3. In DNA form, the CDR3 reads TGTGCCAGCAGTTACTTCGACAGGGGTTACAATGAGCAGTTCTTC. Protein sequence: CASSYFDRGYNEQFF.